This T cell receptor beta chain stems from a study of cytomegalovirus exposure and HLA in healthy donors. Only one count was recorded for this clone. The CDR3 spans 15 residues. The germline gives CDR1 SGHNT, CDR2 YYREEE (reference sequence). Germline trimming cut 0 bases from V and 2 bases from J; bases unmatched to any gene: 4. Primers for the PCR totalled 60 Vbeta and 13 Jbeta. TCRdb's copy holds only in-frame clones and misses some; the assay was immunoSEQ multiplex PCR. Among under 200,000 clones listed, about three quarters were seen once. The receptor's source is a woman aged 25-40 years in good health and CMV-seronegative. Material: PBMCs. The chain carries TRBV5-4 and TRBJ2-7; 8 nucleotides match TRBD1. CDR3 sequence (DNA): TGTGCCAGCAGCTTGGGGCAGGGGGCCACCTACGAGCAGTACTTC. Its protein product is CASSLGQGATYEQYF.